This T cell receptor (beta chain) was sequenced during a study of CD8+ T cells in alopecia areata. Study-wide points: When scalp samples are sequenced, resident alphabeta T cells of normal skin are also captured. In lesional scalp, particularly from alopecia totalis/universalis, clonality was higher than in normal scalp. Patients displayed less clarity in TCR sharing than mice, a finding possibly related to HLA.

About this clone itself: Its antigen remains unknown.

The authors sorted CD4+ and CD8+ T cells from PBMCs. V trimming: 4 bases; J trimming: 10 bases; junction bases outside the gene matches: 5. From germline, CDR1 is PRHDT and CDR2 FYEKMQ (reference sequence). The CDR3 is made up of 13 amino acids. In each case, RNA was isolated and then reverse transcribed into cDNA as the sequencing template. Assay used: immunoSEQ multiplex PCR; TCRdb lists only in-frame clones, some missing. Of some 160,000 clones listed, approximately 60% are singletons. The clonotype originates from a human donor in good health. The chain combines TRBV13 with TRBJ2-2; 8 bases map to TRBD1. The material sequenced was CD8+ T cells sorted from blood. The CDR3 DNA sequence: TGTGCCAGCAGCTCAGGGGGCGAGGAGGAGCTGTTTTTT. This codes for CASSSGGEEELFF. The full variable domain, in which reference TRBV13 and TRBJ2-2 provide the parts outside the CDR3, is AAGVIQSPRHLIKEKRETATLKCYPIPRHDTVYWYQQGPGQDPQFLISFYEKMQSDKGSIPDRFSAQQFSDYHSELNMSSLELGDSALYFCASSSGGEEELFFGEGSRLTVL.